This T cell receptor (beta chain) was retrieved from a study of follicular helper T cells after annual influenza vaccination. Study background: For some subjects, blood spans the 2013-2014, 2014-2015 and 2015-2016 annual vaccinations.

The time point is: 2015-2016 season, pre-vaccination. Adults received seasonal inactivated influenza vaccine, with sorted blood CD4 subsets sequenced before and after. Trimming at V came to 8 bases and at J to 0 bases, leaving 7 bases not matched to a gene. This CDR3 region has 15 residues. Germline V CDR1 and CDR2: MNHNY, SVGAGI (reference sequence). Assay used: immunoSEQ multiplex PCR; TCRdb lists only in-frame clones, some missing. The sample carries around 700 clones, 75% to 85% recorded once. Sample: CXCR5+ CD38+ circulating T follicular helper cells from blood, taken on the day of influenza vaccination. The sample's subset: circulating Tfh, non-naive CD4+CXCR5+PD-1+ (ICOS+CD38+ or ICOS-CD38-). This sequence joins TRBV6-6 and TRBJ2-3; 8 bases align to TRBD2. The clonotype comes from an adult who received the influenza vaccine. As DNA, the CDR3 is TGTGCCAGCCGATTAGCGGGGACTAGCACAGATACGCAGTATTTT. Translating gives CASRLAGTSTDTQYF.